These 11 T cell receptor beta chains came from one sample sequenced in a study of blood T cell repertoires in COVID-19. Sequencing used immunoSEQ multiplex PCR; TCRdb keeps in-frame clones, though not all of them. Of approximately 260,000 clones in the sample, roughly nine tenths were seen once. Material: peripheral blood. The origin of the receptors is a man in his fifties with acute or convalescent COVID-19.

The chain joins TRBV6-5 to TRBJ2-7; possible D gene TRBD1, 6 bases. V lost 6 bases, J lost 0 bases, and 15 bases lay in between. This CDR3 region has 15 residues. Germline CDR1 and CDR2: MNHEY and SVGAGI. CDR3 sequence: CASRMDRFSSYEQYF. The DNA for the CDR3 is TGTGCCAGCAGAATGGACAGATTCAGCTCCTACGAGCAGTACTTC.

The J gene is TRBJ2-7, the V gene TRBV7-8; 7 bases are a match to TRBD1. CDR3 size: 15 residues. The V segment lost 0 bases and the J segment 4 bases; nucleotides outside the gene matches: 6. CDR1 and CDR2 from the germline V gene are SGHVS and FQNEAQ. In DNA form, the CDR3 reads TGTGCCAGCAGCTTAGCGATGGGACAGCTTTACGAGCAGTACTTC. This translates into CASSLAMGQLYEQYF.

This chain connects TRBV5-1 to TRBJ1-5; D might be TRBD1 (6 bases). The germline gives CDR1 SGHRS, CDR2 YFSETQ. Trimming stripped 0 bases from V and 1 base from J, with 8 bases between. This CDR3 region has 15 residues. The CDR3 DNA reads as TGCGCCAGCAGCTTGGGGGGGCCCAGCAATCAGCCCCAGCATTTT. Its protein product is CASSLGGPSNQPQHF. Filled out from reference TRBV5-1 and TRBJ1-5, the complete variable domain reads KAGVTQTPRYLIKTRGQQVTLSCSPISGHRSVSWYQQTPGQGLQFLFEYFSETQRNKGNFPGRFSGRQFSNSRSEMNVSTLELGDSALYLCASSLGGPSNQPQHFGDGTRLSIL.

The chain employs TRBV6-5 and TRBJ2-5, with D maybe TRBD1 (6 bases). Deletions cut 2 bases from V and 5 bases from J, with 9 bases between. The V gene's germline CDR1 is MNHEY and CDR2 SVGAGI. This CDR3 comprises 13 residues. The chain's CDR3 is CASSYLQGETQYF. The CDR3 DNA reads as TGTGCCAGCAGTTACCTTCAGGGGGAGACCCAGTACTTC.

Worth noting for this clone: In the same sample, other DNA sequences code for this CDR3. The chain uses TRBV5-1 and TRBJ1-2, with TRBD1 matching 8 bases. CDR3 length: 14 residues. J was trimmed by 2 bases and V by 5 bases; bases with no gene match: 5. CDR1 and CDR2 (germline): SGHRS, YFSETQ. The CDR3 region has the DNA TGCGCCAGCAGACCGGGACAGGAAAACTATGGCTACACCTTC. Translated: CASRPGQENYGYTF. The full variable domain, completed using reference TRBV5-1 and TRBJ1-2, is KAGVTQTPRYLIKTRGQQVTLSCSPISGHRSVSWYQQTPGQGLQFLFEYFSETQRNKGNFPGRFSGRQFSNSRSEMNVSTLELGDSALYLCASRPGQENYGYTFGSGTRLTVV.

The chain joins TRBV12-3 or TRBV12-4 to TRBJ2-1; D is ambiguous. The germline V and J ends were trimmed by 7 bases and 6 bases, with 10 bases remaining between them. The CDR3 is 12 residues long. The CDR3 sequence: CASKEGVNEQFF. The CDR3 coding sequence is TGTGCCAGCAAAGAAGGAGTCAATGAGCAGTTCTTC.

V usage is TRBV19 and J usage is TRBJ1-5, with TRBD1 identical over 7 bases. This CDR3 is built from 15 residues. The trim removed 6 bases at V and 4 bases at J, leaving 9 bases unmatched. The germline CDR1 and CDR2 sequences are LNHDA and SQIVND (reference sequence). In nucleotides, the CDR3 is TGTGCCAGTAGGAAGACAGGGCCGGAAAATCAGCCCCAGCATTTT. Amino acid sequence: CASRKTGPENQPQHF.

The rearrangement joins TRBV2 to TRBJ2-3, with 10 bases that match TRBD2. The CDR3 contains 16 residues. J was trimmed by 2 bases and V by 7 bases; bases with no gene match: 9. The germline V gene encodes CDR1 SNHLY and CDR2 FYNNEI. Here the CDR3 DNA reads TGTGCCAGCACCTCCGGACTAGCGGTTATCACAGATACGCAGTATTTT. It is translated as CASTSGLAVITDTQYF. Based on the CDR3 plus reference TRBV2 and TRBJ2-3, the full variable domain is EPEVTQTPSHQVTQMGQEVILRCVPISNHLYFYWYRQILGQKVEFLVSFYNNEISEKSEIFDDQFSVERPDGSNFTLKIRSTKLEDSAMYFCASTSGLAVITDTQYFGPGTRLTVL.

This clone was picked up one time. DNA of the CDR3: TGTGCCAGCAGCTTTTCGCGCAATGAGCAGTTCTTC. It translates to CASSFSRNEQFF. The chain recombines TRBV7-9 with TRBJ2-1, with D hard to call. Trimming stripped 3 bases from V and 6 bases from J, with 6 bases between. The CDR3 is 12 amino acids. Germline V gene lookup returns CDR1 SEHNR and CDR2 FQNEAQ (reference sequence). Based on the CDR3 plus reference TRBV7-9 and TRBJ2-1, the full variable domain is DTGVSQNPRHKITKRGQNVTFRCDPISEHNRLYWYRQTLGQGPEFLTYFQNEAQLEKSRLLSDRFSAERPKGSFSTLEIQRTEQGDSAMYLCASSFSRNEQFFGPGTRLTVL.

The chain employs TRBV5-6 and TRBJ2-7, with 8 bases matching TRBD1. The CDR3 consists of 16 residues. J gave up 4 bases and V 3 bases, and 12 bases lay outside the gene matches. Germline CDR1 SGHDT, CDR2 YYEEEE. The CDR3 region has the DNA TGTGCCAGCAGCTCGCTCTGGACAGGGTCAGGGTACGAGCAGTACTTC. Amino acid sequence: CASSSLWTGSGYEQYF. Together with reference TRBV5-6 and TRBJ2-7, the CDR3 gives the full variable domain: DAGVTQSPTHLIKTRGQQVTLRCSPKSGHDTVSWYQQALGQGPQFIFQYYEEEERQRGNFPDRFSGHQFPNYSSELNVNALLLGDSALYLCASSSLWTGSGYEQYFGPGTRLTVT.

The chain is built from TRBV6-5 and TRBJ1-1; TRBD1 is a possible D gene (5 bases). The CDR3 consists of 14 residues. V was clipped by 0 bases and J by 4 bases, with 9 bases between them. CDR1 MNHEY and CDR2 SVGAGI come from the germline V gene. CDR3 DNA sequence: TGTGCCAGCAGTTACTCGGGCAGGGCCACTGAAGCTTTCTTT. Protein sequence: CASSYSGRATEAFF.